The rows below give T cell receptor beta chains drawn from one sample of a study of PD-L1 blockade in urothelial cancer. This table comes from immunoSEQ multiplex PCR, and its TCRdb copy is limited to in-frame clones, with some not included. The data contain 50,000 to 55,000 clones, about four fifths of them seen just once; the ten biggest clones take up 1% to 1.5%. The material sequenced was PBMCs, taken around atezolizumab (anti-PD-L1) treatment. The receptor set was obtained from a middle-aged man with urothelial cancer. Each CDR3 is given with its conserved first and last residue. The order of the fields is D gene, V gene, clone size, J gene, CDR3 protein, CDR3 DNA. D genes are given only for firm matches. Some rows mark clone size as missing; the rest say once, few, many or name a class of expanded clone.

d_call: -; v_call: TRBV5-5; clone_size: few; j_call: TRBJ2-5; cdr3_aa: CASSRDWQETQYF; cdr3_nt: TGTGCCAGCAGTCGGGACTGGCAAGAGACCCAGTACTTC
d_call: -; v_call: TRBV30; clone_size: -; j_call: TRBJ1-6; cdr3_aa: CAWSPGDLGNSPLHF; cdr3_nt: TGTGCCTGGAGTCCGGGAGATTTGGGCAATTCACCCCTCCACTTT
d_call: TRBD1; v_call: TRBV5-1; clone_size: -; j_call: TRBJ1-6; cdr3_aa: CASSLGGTGNSPLHF; cdr3_nt: TGCGCCAGCAGCTTGGGGGGGACAGGGAACTCACCCCTCCACTTT
d_call: TRBD2; v_call: TRBV4-1; clone_size: -; j_call: TRBJ2-3; cdr3_aa: CASSLPGVAGGKTPMDTQYF; cdr3_nt: TGCGCCAGCAGCCTACCGGGGGTAGCGGGGGGCAAAACCCCCATGGATACGCAGTATTTT
d_call: TRBD2; v_call: TRBV2; clone_size: -; j_call: TRBJ2-2; cdr3_aa: CASSVQRGVGELFF; cdr3_nt: TGTGCCAGCAGTGTTCAGCGGGGAGTCGGGGAGCTGTTTTTT
d_call: TRBD1; v_call: TRBV10-3; clone_size: few; j_call: TRBJ2-6; cdr3_aa: CAISETRQGAGANVLTF; cdr3_nt: TGTGCCATCAGTGAGACTAGACAGGGGGCTGGGGCCAACGTCCTGACTTTC
d_call: TRBD2; v_call: TRBV30; clone_size: once; j_call: TRBJ2-2; cdr3_aa: CAWRALAGVSGELFF; cdr3_nt: TGTGCCTGGAGGGCCCTAGCGGGAGTATCCGGGGAGCTGTTTTTT
d_call: TRBD1; v_call: TRBV19; clone_size: -; j_call: TRBJ2-7; cdr3_aa: CASSIETGTGSYEQYF; cdr3_nt: TGTGCCAGTAGTATAGAAACCGGGACAGGGAGCTACGAGCAGTACTTC
d_call: TRBD1; v_call: TRBV30; clone_size: -; j_call: TRBJ1-3; cdr3_aa: CAWSGQGGGNTIYF; cdr3_nt: TGTGCCTGGAGTGGGCAGGGGGGTGGAAACACCATATATTTT
d_call: TRBD1; v_call: TRBV30; clone_size: -; j_call: TRBJ1-1; cdr3_aa: CAWSQTGGGRGTEAFF; cdr3_nt: TGTGCCTGGAGTCAAACAGGGGGCGGGCGGGGCACTGAAGCTTTCTTT
d_call: -; v_call: TRBV10-3; clone_size: -; j_call: TRBJ2-7; cdr3_aa: CAISESPGGLTGEQYF; cdr3_nt: TGTGCCATCAGTGAGTCGCCCGGAGGGCTTACCGGCGAGCAGTACTTC
d_call: -; v_call: TRBV7-9; clone_size: -; j_call: TRBJ1-5; cdr3_aa: CASSLGGGLQPQHF; cdr3_nt: TGTGCCAGCAGCCTCGGAGGAGGGTTGCAGCCCCAGCATTTT
d_call: TRBD2; v_call: TRBV14; clone_size: -; j_call: TRBJ2-7; cdr3_aa: CASQRGGRVYEQYF; cdr3_nt: TGTGCCAGTCAGCGGGGGGGCAGGGTCTACGAGCAGTACTTC
d_call: TRBD2; v_call: TRBV6-1; clone_size: few; j_call: TRBJ2-3; cdr3_aa: CASSEGPGGAGTDTQYF; cdr3_nt: TGTGCCAGCAGTGAGGGACCCGGGGGGGCCGGCACAGATACGCAGTATTTT
d_call: -; v_call: TRBV30; clone_size: -; j_call: TRBJ1-5; cdr3_aa: CAWSVQGGSGHQPQHF; cdr3_nt: TGTGCCTGGAGTGTACAAGGAGGATCAGGCCATCAGCCCCAGCATTTT
d_call: -; v_call: TRBV29-1; clone_size: few; j_call: TRBJ1-1; cdr3_aa: CSVEGSGNTEAFF; cdr3_nt: TGCAGCGTTGAAGGTTCGGGGAACACTGAAGCTTTCTTT
d_call: TRBD2; v_call: TRBV10-3; clone_size: -; j_call: TRBJ2-2; cdr3_aa: CAISERLAGDGELFF; cdr3_nt: TGTGCCATCAGTGAGCGACTAGCGGGGGACGGGGAGCTGTTTTTT
d_call: -; v_call: TRBV27; clone_size: -; j_call: TRBJ1-6; cdr3_aa: CASRSSYNSPLHF; cdr3_nt: TGTGCCAGTAGAAGCTCCTATAATTCACCCCTCCACTTT
d_call: TRBD2; v_call: TRBV7-8; clone_size: -; j_call: TRBJ2-5; cdr3_aa: CASSSTSGRAGTQYF; cdr3_nt: TGTGCCAGCAGCTCCACTAGCGGGAGGGCGGGGACCCAGTACTTC
d_call: -; v_call: TRBV2; clone_size: -; j_call: TRBJ2-1; cdr3_aa: CASRAPGTSHNEQFF; cdr3_nt: TGTGCCAGCAGGGCCCCCGGGACATCTCACAATGAGCAGTTCTTC
d_call: -; v_call: TRBV10-3; clone_size: -; j_call: TRBJ2-1; cdr3_aa: CAIRRAMSNEQFF; cdr3_nt: TGTGCCATCAGGAGGGCCATGAGCAATGAGCAGTTCTTC
d_call: TRBD1; v_call: TRBV4-2; clone_size: -; j_call: TRBJ2-3; cdr3_aa: CASSQIPGTGVVDTQYF; cdr3_nt: TGTGCCAGCAGCCAAATACCCGGGACAGGGGTGGTAGATACGCAGTATTTT
d_call: TRBD1; v_call: TRBV20-1; clone_size: -; j_call: TRBJ2-1; cdr3_aa: CSARDRQGQFF; cdr3_nt: TGCAGTGCTAGAGATCGACAGGGCCAGTTCTTC
d_call: TRBD1; v_call: TRBV7-6; clone_size: -; j_call: TRBJ2-7; cdr3_aa: CASSKGWTGGYEQYF; cdr3_nt: TGTGCCAGCAGTAAGGGCTGGACAGGGGGCTACGAGCAGTACTTC
d_call: TRBD1; v_call: TRBV6-5; clone_size: -; j_call: TRBJ2-5; cdr3_aa: CASSYRGQGQETQYF; cdr3_nt: TGTGCCAGCAGTTACCGGGGACAGGGGCAAGAGACCCAGTACTTC
d_call: -; v_call: TRBV5-6; clone_size: -; j_call: TRBJ2-6; cdr3_aa: CASSRTGRSSGANVLTF; cdr3_nt: TGTGCCAGCAGTCGGACGGGAAGGTCCTCTGGGGCCAACGTCCTGACTTTC
d_call: TRBD1; v_call: TRBV5-1; clone_size: -; j_call: TRBJ2-7; cdr3_aa: CASSLGGQGASEQYF; cdr3_nt: TGCGCCAGCAGCTTGGGGGGACAGGGGGCGAGTGAGCAGTACTTC
d_call: TRBD1; v_call: TRBV5-4; clone_size: -; j_call: TRBJ2-1; cdr3_aa: CASSSDRGPGYNEQFF; cdr3_nt: TGTGCCAGCAGCTCTGACAGGGGACCTGGGTACAATGAGCAGTTCTTC
d_call: TRBD2; v_call: TRBV4-2; clone_size: -; j_call: TRBJ2-3; cdr3_aa: CASSQEGLAGGSTDTQYF; cdr3_nt: TGTGCCAGCAGCCAAGAGGGACTAGCGGGGGGAAGCACAGATACGCAGTATTTT
d_call: TRBD2; v_call: TRBV7-2; clone_size: -; j_call: TRBJ2-1; cdr3_aa: CASSSLAGEYNEQFF; cdr3_nt: TGTGCCAGCAGCTCCCTAGCGGGGGAGTACAATGAGCAGTTCTTC
d_call: -; v_call: TRBV5-6; clone_size: -; j_call: TRBJ1-5; cdr3_aa: CASSPSSGSKQPQHF; cdr3_nt: TGTGCCAGCAGCCCTTCATCCGGGAGCAAACAGCCCCAGCATTTT
d_call: -; v_call: TRBV5-1; clone_size: -; j_call: TRBJ1-1; cdr3_aa: CASSFVGRGTEAFF; cdr3_nt: TGCGCCAGCAGCTTTGTGGGTCGGGGCACTGAAGCTTTCTTT
d_call: TRBD2; v_call: TRBV28; clone_size: medium-sized; j_call: TRBJ2-1; cdr3_aa: CASSLGLAGVDNEQFF; cdr3_nt: TGTGCCAGCAGTTTGGGACTAGCGGGAGTAGACAATGAGCAGTTCTTC
d_call: -; v_call: TRBV6-5; clone_size: -; j_call: TRBJ2-2; cdr3_aa: CASSKTGLTGELFF; cdr3_nt: TGTGCCAGCAGTAAAACAGGGTTAACCGGGGAGCTGTTTTTT
d_call: -; v_call: TRBV18; clone_size: -; j_call: TRBJ2-7; cdr3_aa: CASSPISYEQYF; cdr3_nt: TGTGCCAGCTCACCTATCTCCTACGAGCAGTACTTC
d_call: -; v_call: TRBV5-4; clone_size: -; j_call: TRBJ1-2; cdr3_aa: CASSSQLGGIYGYTF; cdr3_nt: TGTGCCAGCAGCTCCCAATTGGGGGGGATCTATGGCTACACCTTC
d_call: TRBD1; v_call: TRBV27; clone_size: -; j_call: TRBJ1-2; cdr3_aa: CASSYRGRDGYTF; cdr3_nt: TGTGCCAGCAGTTACAGGGGGCGCGATGGCTACACCTTC
d_call: -; v_call: TRBV10-2; clone_size: -; j_call: TRBJ2-2; cdr3_aa: CASNPSEYTGELFF; cdr3_nt: TGCGCCAGCAATCCTAGCGAGTACACCGGGGAGCTGTTTTTT
d_call: -; v_call: TRBV6-5; clone_size: -; j_call: TRBJ1-2; cdr3_aa: CASTHSGQSGYTF; cdr3_nt: TGTGCCAGCACCCATTCGGGACAATCGGGCTACACCTTC
d_call: -; v_call: TRBV6-5; clone_size: few; j_call: TRBJ2-5; cdr3_aa: CASSYTRTAQETQYF; cdr3_nt: TGTGCCAGCAGTTACACTCGAACAGCTCAAGAGACCCAGTACTTC
d_call: TRBD2; v_call: TRBV27; clone_size: -; j_call: TRBJ2-1; cdr3_aa: CASSSWTSGNHNEQFF; cdr3_nt: TGTGCCAGCAGTTCATGGACTAGCGGGAATCACAATGAGCAGTTCTTC
d_call: -; v_call: TRBV4-1; clone_size: -; j_call: TRBJ2-1; cdr3_aa: CASAPRGAGSYNEQFF; cdr3_nt: TGCGCCAGCGCCCCCCGAGGGGCGGGGTCCTACAATGAGCAGTTCTTC
d_call: TRBD1; v_call: TRBV4-2; clone_size: few; j_call: TRBJ1-6; cdr3_aa: CASSLPDRGPSPLHF; cdr3_nt: TGTGCCAGCAGCCTGCCGGACAGGGGGCCTTCACCCCTCCACTTT
d_call: TRBD1; v_call: TRBV2; clone_size: -; j_call: TRBJ1-6; cdr3_aa: CASVDRARSYNSPLHF; cdr3_nt: TGTGCCAGCGTAGACAGGGCCCGCTCCTATAATTCACCCCTCCACTTT
d_call: -; v_call: TRBV6-6; clone_size: once; j_call: TRBJ2-5; cdr3_aa: CASSYGQTTTQETQYF; cdr3_nt: TGTGCCAGCAGTTACGGACAGACGACTACCCAAGAGACCCAGTACTTC
d_call: -; v_call: TRBV7-8; clone_size: -; j_call: TRBJ1-1; cdr3_aa: CASSYRELNTEAFF; cdr3_nt: TGTGCCAGCAGCTACAGAGAATTGAACACTGAAGCTTTCTTT
d_call: -; v_call: TRBV6-6; clone_size: -; j_call: TRBJ2-7; cdr3_aa: CASSSPRTSTTYEQYF; cdr3_nt: TGTGCCAGCAGTTCCCCCCGGACCTCGACTACCTACGAGCAGTACTTC
d_call: -; v_call: TRBV6-6; clone_size: -; j_call: TRBJ2-7; cdr3_aa: CASSYSGASSYEQYF; cdr3_nt: TGTGCCAGCAGTTACTCGGGGGCCAGCTCCTACGAGCAGTACTTC
d_call: -; v_call: TRBV30; clone_size: -; j_call: TRBJ1-6; cdr3_aa: CAWSSTGHNSPLHF; cdr3_nt: TGTGCCTGGAGTAGTACAGGCCATAATTCACCCCTCCACTTT
d_call: -; v_call: TRBV13; clone_size: -; j_call: TRBJ1-1; cdr3_aa: CASSLGVNRVGTEAFF; cdr3_nt: TGTGCCAGCAGCTTAGGAGTGAACAGGGTAGGCACTGAAGCTTTCTTT
d_call: -; v_call: TRBV29-1; clone_size: -; j_call: TRBJ2-7; cdr3_aa: CSVEGEKQYF; cdr3_nt: TGCAGCGTTGAAGGCGAGAAGCAGTACTTC
d_call: TRBD1; v_call: TRBV27; clone_size: -; j_call: TRBJ2-2; cdr3_aa: CASRAGTGGGNTGELFF; cdr3_nt: TGTGCCAGCAGAGCTGGGACAGGGGGAGGCAACACCGGGGAGCTGTTTTTT
d_call: -; v_call: TRBV4-3; clone_size: -; j_call: TRBJ2-5; cdr3_aa: CASSPRAQETQYF; cdr3_nt: TGCGCCAGCAGCCCGCGCGCTCAAGAGACCCAGTACTTC
d_call: -; v_call: TRBV5-4; clone_size: -; j_call: TRBJ1-6; cdr3_aa: CASERGGSPLHF; cdr3_nt: TGTGCCAGCGAAAGGGGCGGATCACCCCTCCACTTT
d_call: -; v_call: TRBV2; clone_size: -; j_call: TRBJ2-1; cdr3_aa: CASSERGPGAKPNNEQFF; cdr3_nt: TGTGCCAGCAGTGAACGGGGACCAGGGGCGAAACCGAACAATGAGCAGTTCTTC
d_call: TRBD1; v_call: TRBV6-1; clone_size: -; j_call: TRBJ1-4; cdr3_aa: CASRGQGAGGEKLFF; cdr3_nt: TGTGCCAGCAGGGGGCAGGGGGCAGGAGGTGAAAAACTGTTTTTT
d_call: -; v_call: TRBV4-3; clone_size: -; j_call: TRBJ2-7; cdr3_aa: CASSQGTSPSYEQYF; cdr3_nt: TGCGCCAGCAGCCAAGGAACAAGTCCATCCTACGAGCAGTACTTC
d_call: TRBD2; v_call: TRBV7-9; clone_size: -; j_call: TRBJ2-3; cdr3_aa: CASSLAGVGTDTQYF; cdr3_nt: TGTGCCAGCAGTTTAGCGGGAGTGGGCACAGATACGCAGTATTTT